The clone carrying this TCR beta chain showed up just once. The sample belongs to a study of T cell changes during pregnancy in multiple sclerosis. CDR3 length: 16 amino acids. Germline V gene sequence: CDR1 MDHEN, CDR2 SYDVKM. The ends lost 5 bases at V and 3 bases at J; junction bases unmatched: 9. Clones were sequenced by immunoSEQ multiplex PCR, and TCRdb holds only the in-frame ones, with some missing. Of approximately 45,000 clones listed, roughly 92% are singletons. The sequence was collected from a female donor with multiple sclerosis, enrolled in a pregnancy study. Sequenced material: CD4+ T cells from peripheral blood mononuclear cells, taken in the first trimester of pregnancy. The chain has TRBV28 and TRBJ1-1; 10 nucleotides agree with TRBD1. The CDR3 region has the DNA TGTGCCAGCAGTAGGGGAGGACAGGGGGGCCACACTGAAGCTTTCTTT. Translated: CASSRGGQGGHTEAFF.